The 22 T cell receptor beta chains below were found in one sample sequenced in a study of T cell responses to AZD1222 COVID-19 vaccine. Here immunoSEQ multiplex PCR was the method, and the copy in TCRdb shows in-frame clones only, minus some. This sample has roughly 130,000 clones; roughly 92% occur once, and the top ten carry approximately 4%. The source was peripheral blood, collected 28 days after the second AZD1222 dose. Every receptor here comes from an adult who received the AZD1222 COVID-19 vaccine.

The chain recombines TRBV4-2 with TRBJ2-7; the D gene is possibly TRBD2 (6 bases). Per the germline V gene, CDR1 is LGHNA and CDR2 is YNFKEQ. CDR3 length equals 17 residues. V was cut by 0 bases and J by 0 bases, with 15 bases left in between. The CDR3 loop is CASSQDSGASSSYEQYF. DNA for the CDR3: TGTGCCAGCAGCCAAGATAGCGGCGCGTCGAGCTCCTACGAGCAGTACTTC.

V is TRBV4-3 and J is TRBJ2-5; no firm D call. Germline lookup yields CDR1 LGHNA and CDR2 YSLEER. The CDR3 sequence is 15 residues long. V shed 0 bases and J shed 6 bases, with 14 bases lying between them. CDR3 region: CASSQDWPISQTQYF. The DNA for the CDR3 is TGCGCCAGCAGCCAAGATTGGCCGATAAGCCAGACCCAGTACTTC.

V gene TRBV3-1 (or the pseudogene TRBV3-2) combines with J gene TRBJ2-1; weak D call: TRBD2 (6 bases). CDR1 LGHDT and CDR2 YNNKEL come from the germline V gene (reference sequence). The CDR3 is made up of 16 amino acids. Trimming left V 1 base short and J 9 bases short, with 19 bases between. The DNA for the CDR3 is TGTGCCAGCAGCCAAGCAGGGCGGGAACGTCGGAGTGAGCAGTTCTTC. It encodes CASSQAGRERRSEQFF.

This rearrangement joins TRBV5-1 to TRBJ2-2; D is unclear. This CDR3 spans 15 amino acids. Trimming left V 2 bases short and J 0 bases short, with 8 bases between. From germline, CDR1 is SGHRS and CDR2 YFSETQ. The CDR3 here is CASSLMDPNTGELFF. The CDR3 bases are TGCGCCAGCAGCTTAATGGACCCGAACACCGGGGAGCTGTTTTTT.

V gene TRBV5-5 combines with J gene TRBJ2-7; 7 positions agree with TRBD1. CDR3 length: 15 amino acids. After removal of 4 bases from V and 7 bases from J, the junction contained 14 bases not matched to a gene. Germline V gene data show CDR1 as SGHKS and CDR2 as YYEKEE (reference sequence). CDR3 in amino acids: CASSTFDRVSGEQYF. In nucleotides, the CDR3 is TGTGCCAGCAGCACCTTCGACAGGGTGAGTGGTGAGCAGTACTTC.

The chain links TRBV6-2 or TRBV6-3 to TRBJ2-7; possibly TRBD1 or TRBD2 for D (6 bases each). Germline V gene lookup returns CDR1 MNHEY and CDR2 SVGEGT. Deletions cut 4 bases from V and 0 bases from J, with 10 bases between. This CDR3 spans 14 amino acids. CDR3 sequence: CASSLRGASYEQYF. CDR3 DNA sequence: TGTGCCAGCAGTTTAAGGGGGGCCTCCTACGAGCAGTACTTC.

The J gene is TRBJ1-2, the V gene TRBV18, with a tentative D call TRBD1 (6 bases). This CDR3 has 15 residues. Germline loops: CDR1 KGHSH, CDR2 LQKENI. The V end was cut by 6 bases, the J end by 4 bases, with 18 bases between. The CDR3: CASSQGRETAYGYTF. The CDR3 DNA is TGTGCCAGCTCGCAGGGGAGAGAAACGGCCTATGGCTACACCTTC.

V usage is TRBV9 and J usage is TRBJ1-1; possibly TRBD1 for D (5 bases). The CDR3 spans 13 residues. Trimming shortened V by 4 bases and J by 4 bases, and 11 bases separated the two germline ends. CDR1 and CDR2 (germline): SGDLS, YYNGEE. The CDR3 DNA reads as TGTGCCAGCAGCCCACGCGGGGGCACTGAAGCTTTCTTT. Amino acid sequence: CASSPRGGTEAFF.

V usage is TRBV7-2 and J usage is TRBJ2-6; the D is unclear. Germline assignment: CDR1 SGHTA and CDR2 FQGNSA. CDR3 size: 15 residues. Between the trimmed V and J ends, which lost 6 bases and 0 bases, there was a span of 9 bases. CDR3 sequence (DNA): TGTGCCAGCAGTTCAAGGATCTCTGGGGCCAACGTCCTGACTTTC. Translated, it gives CASSSRISGANVLTF.

The chain is built from TRBV9 and TRBJ1-3; D gene ambiguous. The CDR3 is made up of 17 amino acids. Trimming took 0 bases from V and 0 from J, leaving 13 bases between them. Germline CDR1 is SGDLS and CDR2 is YYNGEE. CDR3 coding DNA: TGTGCCAGCAGCGTAGCCCACGAGGGTTTCTCTGGAAACACCATATATTTT. Translating it yields CASSVAHEGFSGNTIYF.

The chain couples TRBV16 to TRBJ1-2; no definite D call. The length of the CDR3 is 13 residues. V was cut by 6 bases and J by 7 bases, with 15 bases left in between. CDR1 KGHSY and CDR2 FQNENV come from the germline V gene. CDR3 coding DNA: TGTGCCAGCAGTTTAGGAGGTTTTGGTGGCTACACCTTC. Translating gives CASSLGGFGGYTF.

The V call is TRBV4-3, the J call TRBJ2-1; D is perhaps TRBD1 (5 bases). Per germline, CDR1 LGHNA and CDR2 YSLEER. V dropped 0 bases and J dropped 0 bases, with 15 bases sitting between them. The CDR3 has 18 amino acids. CDR3 loop: CASSQDYRHQSSYNEQFF. The CDR3 DNA reads as TGCGCCAGCAGCCAAGATTACAGGCATCAAAGCTCCTACAATGAGCAGTTCTTC.

The chain links TRBV12-3 or TRBV12-4 to TRBJ1-2, with TRBD1 as a possible D gene (5 bases). CDR3 length equals 12 residues. Between the trimmed V and J ends, which lost 5 bases and 4 bases, there was a span of 8 bases. CDR3 DNA sequence: TGTGCCAGCAGTCGACAGCCCTATGGCTACACCTTC. Protein: CASSRQPYGYTF.

The chain has TRBV11-2 and TRBJ2-5, with 9 bases identical to TRBD1. The CDR3 extends over 16 amino acids. The junction had 11 bases not matched to a gene; V was cut back by 4 bases and J by 5 bases. Germline CDR1 is SGHAT and CDR2 is FQNNGV. CDR3: CASSSWSQGASETQYF. CDR3 DNA: TGTGCCAGCAGCTCCTGGTCACAGGGGGCATCGGAGACCCAGTACTTC.

The chain combines TRBV29-1 with TRBJ1-1; D unclear. Germline CDR1 and CDR2: SQVTM and ANQGSEA. Trimming left V 7 bases short and J 0 bases short, with 18 bases between. The CDR3 loop spans 15 amino acids. CDR3 in amino acids: CSGSPGWGMNTEAFF. CDR3 DNA: TGCAGCGGGTCCCCGGGGTGGGGTATGAACACTGAAGCTTTCTTT.

In its sample, this clone was seen once. V usage is TRBV10-3 and J usage is TRBJ1-5; D is undetermined. V lost 0 bases and J lost 2, with 8 bases in between. The CDR3 runs 15 residues. The V gene's germline CDR1 is ENHRY and CDR2 SYGVKD. The CDR3 loop reads CAISESAAGNQPQHF. The CDR3 region has the DNA TGTGCCATCAGTGAGTCGGCCGCGGGCAATCAGCCCCAGCATTTT.

This chain links TRBV6-6 with TRBJ1-2; D may be TRBD1 (5 bases). Germline V gives CDR1 MNHNY, CDR2 SVGAGI (reference sequence). The V end was cut by 6 bases, the J end by 2 bases, with 19 bases between. The CDR3 sequence is 16 residues long. CDR3 bases: TGTGCCAGCAGCCTCCCCCCTCGGGGCCTCAACTATGGCTACACCTTC. Translated, it gives CASSLPPRGLNYGYTF.

This clone was counted a single time. The gene calls are TRBV7-9 and TRBJ2-5; 7 bases match TRBD2. The length of the CDR3 is 16 residues. J was trimmed by 1 base and V by 6 bases; bases with no gene match: 11. CDR1 and CDR2 (germline): SEHNR, FQNEAQ (reference sequence). This CDR3 reads CASRFGEGGSQETQYF. CDR3 nucleotides: TGTGCCAGCAGATTTGGGGAGGGAGGGTCCCAAGAGACCCAGTACTTC.

This clone has only one observation. V usage is TRBV18 and J usage is TRBJ2-2; D is unresolved. The CDR3 spans 17 residues. Per germline, CDR1 KGHSH and CDR2 LQKENI. Trimming pared 3 bases from V and 6 bases from J, leaving 20 bases between. The DNA of the CDR3 is TGTGCCAGCTCACCGTCCCACCCAGCTAGTAATCCCGGGGAGCTGTTTTTT. Amino acid sequence: CASSPSHPASNPGELFF.

The chain uses TRBV5-1 and TRBJ1-1; D gene uncertain. Germline V CDR1 and CDR2: SGHRS, YFSETQ. Trimming took 4 bases from V and 1 from J, leaving 8 bases between them. This CDR3 has 13 amino acids. The CDR3 region is CASSRVPNTEAFF. The CDR3 nucleotides are TGCGCCAGCAGCAGGGTCCCGAACACTGAAGCTTTCTTT.

V gene TRBV19 combines with J gene TRBJ2-1; TRBD1 matches at 7 bases. Germline assignment: CDR1 LNHDA and CDR2 SQIVND (reference sequence). After removal of 7 bases from V and 7 bases from J, the junction contained 7 bases not matched to a gene. The CDR3 extends over 13 amino acids. In nucleotides, the CDR3 is TGTGCCAGTACCCTCAGGGGGAGTAATGAGCAGTTCTTC. Encoded protein: CASTLRGSNEQFF.

This rearrangement joins TRBV28 to TRBJ1-6; TRBD1 is a possible D gene (6 bases). V was trimmed by 6 bases and J by 6 bases, leaving 12 bases between them. Germline V CDR1 and CDR2: MDHEN, SYDVKM. CDR3 size: 14 residues. This CDR3 reads CASRQGHGNSPLHF. The CDR3 DNA reads as TGTGCCAGCAGGCAGGGGCACGGTAATTCACCCCTCCACTTT.